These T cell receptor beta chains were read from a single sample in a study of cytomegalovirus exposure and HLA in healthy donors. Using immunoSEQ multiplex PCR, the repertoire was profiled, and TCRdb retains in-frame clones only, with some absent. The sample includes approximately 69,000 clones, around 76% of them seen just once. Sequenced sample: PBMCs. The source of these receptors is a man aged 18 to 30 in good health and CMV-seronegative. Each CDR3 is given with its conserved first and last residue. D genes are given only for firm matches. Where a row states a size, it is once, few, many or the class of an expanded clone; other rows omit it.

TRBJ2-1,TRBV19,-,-,CASSFPTRPGRSPEQFF,TGTGCCAGTAGTTTCCCTACTCGACCGGGTCGGTCGCCCGAGCAGTTCTTC
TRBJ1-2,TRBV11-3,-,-,CASSLSGYGYTF,TGTGCCAGCAGCTTATCGGGCTATGGCTACACCTTC
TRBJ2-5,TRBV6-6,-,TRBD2,CASRSFAGGLQETQYF,TGTGCCAGCAGATCCTTCGCGGGGGGGCTCCAAGAGACCCAGTACTTC
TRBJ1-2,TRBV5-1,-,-,CASSLESRLLGSGYTF,TGCGCCAGCAGCTTGGAGTCTAGGCTGCTTGGATCTGGCTACACCTTC
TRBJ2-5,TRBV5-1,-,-,CASSLGGSRAQETQYF,TGCGCCAGCAGCTTGGGTGGGTCCAGGGCCCAAGAGACCCAGTACTTC
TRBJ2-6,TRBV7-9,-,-,CASSLLTGYSNVLTF,TGTGCCAGCAGCCTCCTCACAGGGTATTCCAACGTCCTGACTTTC
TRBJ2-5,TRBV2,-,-,CASVLDNQETQYF,TGTGCCAGCGTTTTGGACAACCAAGAGACCCAGTACTTC
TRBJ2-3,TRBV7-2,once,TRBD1,CASSSLRRQGKDTQYF,TGTGCCAGCAGCTCTCTTCGCAGACAGGGAAAGGATACGCAGTATTTT
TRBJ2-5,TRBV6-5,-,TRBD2,CASSFSSGGKTQYF,TGTGCCAGCAGTTTCTCTAGCGGGGGAAAGACCCAGTACTTC
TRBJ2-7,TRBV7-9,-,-,CASSFQSSNSYEQYF,TGTGCCAGCAGCTTTCAAAGTAGCAACTCCTACGAGCAGTACTTC
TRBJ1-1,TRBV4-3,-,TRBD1,CASSRNRGMNTEAFF,TGCGCCAGCAGCCGAAACAGGGGGATGAACACTGAAGCTTTCTTT
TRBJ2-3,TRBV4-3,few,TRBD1,CASSQGKGQGSDTQYF,TGCGCCAGCAGCCAAGGGAAGGGACAGGGTTCAGATACGCAGTATTTT
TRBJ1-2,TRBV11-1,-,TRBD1,CASSRTADRDYGYTF,TGTGCCAGCAGCCGGACTGCCGACAGGGATTATGGCTACACCTTC
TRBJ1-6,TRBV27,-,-,CASSLWGVSNSPLHF,TGTGCCAGCAGTTTATGGGGGGTGAGTAATTCACCCCTCCACTTT
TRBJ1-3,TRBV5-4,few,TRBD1,CASSTLQGANSGNTIYF,TGTGCCAGCAGCACCTTACAGGGGGCTAACTCTGGAAACACCATATATTTT
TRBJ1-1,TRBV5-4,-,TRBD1,CASSPKGAGAINTEAFF,TGTGCCAGCAGCCCGAAGGGGGCAGGAGCTATCAACACTGAAGCTTTCTTT
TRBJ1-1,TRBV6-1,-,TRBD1,CASRAMTGGSTEAFF,TGTGCCAGCAGAGCCATGACAGGGGGGAGTACTGAAGCTTTCTTT
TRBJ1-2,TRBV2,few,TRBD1,CASSAGGQGLYGYTF,TGTGCCAGCAGTGCAGGGGGACAGGGGCTTTATGGCTACACCTTC
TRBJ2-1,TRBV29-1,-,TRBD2,CSVEGLATYNEQFF,TGCAGCGTTGAGGGACTAGCGACCTACAATGAGCAGTTCTTC
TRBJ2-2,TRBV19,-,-,CASSIGGSSTGELFF,TGTGCCAGTAGTATAGGGGGCAGTAGCACCGGGGAGCTGTTTTTT
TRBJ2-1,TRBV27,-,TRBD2,CASSSLLAEAYNEQFF,TGTGCCAGCAGTTCCCTACTAGCGGAAGCCTACAATGAGCAGTTCTTC
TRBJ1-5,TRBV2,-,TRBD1,CASSTGQGGRKRHF,TGTGCCAGCAGTACTGGACAGGGAGGACGTAAGCGGCATTTT